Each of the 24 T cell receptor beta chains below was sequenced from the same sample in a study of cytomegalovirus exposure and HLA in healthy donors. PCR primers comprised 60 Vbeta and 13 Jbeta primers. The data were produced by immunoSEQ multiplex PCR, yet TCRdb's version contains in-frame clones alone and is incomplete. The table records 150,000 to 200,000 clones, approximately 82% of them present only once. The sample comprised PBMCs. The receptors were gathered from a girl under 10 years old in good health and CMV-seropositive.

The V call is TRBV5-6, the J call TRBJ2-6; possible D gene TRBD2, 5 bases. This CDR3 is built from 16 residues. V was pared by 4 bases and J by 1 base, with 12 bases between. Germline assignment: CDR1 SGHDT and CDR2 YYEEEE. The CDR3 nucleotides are TGTGCCAGCAGCCTTCGGACTCAATCTGGGGCCAACGTCCTGACTTTC. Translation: CASSLRTQSGANVLTF.

CDR3 residues: CASSVGDNYGYTF. The CDR3 DNA reads as TGTGCCAGCAGTGTGGGAGATAACTATGGCTACACCTTC. This chain connects TRBV6-1 to TRBJ1-2; D gene ambiguous. V lost 4 bases to trimming and J lost 1 base, with 7 bases between them. Germline lookup yields CDR1 MNHNS and CDR2 SASEGT. CDR3 length: 13 amino acids.

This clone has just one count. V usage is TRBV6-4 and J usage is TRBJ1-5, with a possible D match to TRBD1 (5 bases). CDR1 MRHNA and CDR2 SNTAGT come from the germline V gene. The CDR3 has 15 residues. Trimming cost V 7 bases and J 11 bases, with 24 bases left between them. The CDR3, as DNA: TGTGCCAGCAAGGATCTAAAGGGGTCACGCTGGGCCCAGCATTTT. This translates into CASKDLKGSRWAQHF.

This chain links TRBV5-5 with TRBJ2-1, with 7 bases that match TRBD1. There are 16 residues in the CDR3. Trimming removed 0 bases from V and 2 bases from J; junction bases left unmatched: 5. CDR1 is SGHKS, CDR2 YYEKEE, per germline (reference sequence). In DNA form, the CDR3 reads TGTGCCAGCAGCTTGGTGGACAGGTACACCTACAATGAGCAGTTCTTC. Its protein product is CASSLVDRYTYNEQFF.

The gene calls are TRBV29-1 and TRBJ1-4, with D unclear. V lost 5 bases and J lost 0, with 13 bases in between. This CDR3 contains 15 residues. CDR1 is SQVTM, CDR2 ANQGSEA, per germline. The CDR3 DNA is TGCAGCGTTATAGACTATGGGGCAACTAATGAAAAACTGTTTTTT. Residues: CSVIDYGATNEKLFF.

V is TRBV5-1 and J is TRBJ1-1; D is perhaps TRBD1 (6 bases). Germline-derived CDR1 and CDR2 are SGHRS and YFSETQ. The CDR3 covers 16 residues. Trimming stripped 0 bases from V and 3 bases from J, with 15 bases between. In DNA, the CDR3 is TGCGCCAGCAGCTTGGTGTCTTGGGGGCAGGACACTGAAGCTTTCTTT. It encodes CASSLVSWGQDTEAFF.

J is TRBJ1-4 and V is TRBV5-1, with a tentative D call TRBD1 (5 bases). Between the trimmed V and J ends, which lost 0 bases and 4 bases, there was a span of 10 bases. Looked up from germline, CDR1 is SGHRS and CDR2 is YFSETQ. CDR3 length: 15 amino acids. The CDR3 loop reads CASSLARQRNEKLFF. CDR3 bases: TGCGCCAGCAGCTTGGCCAGACAGCGTAATGAAAAACTGTTTTTT.

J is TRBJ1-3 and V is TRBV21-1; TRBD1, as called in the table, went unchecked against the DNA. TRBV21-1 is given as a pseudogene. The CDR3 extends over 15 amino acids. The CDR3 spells CASSPTVHSGNTIYF. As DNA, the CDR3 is TGTGCCAGCAGCCCCACAGTACACTCTGGAAACACCATATATTTT.

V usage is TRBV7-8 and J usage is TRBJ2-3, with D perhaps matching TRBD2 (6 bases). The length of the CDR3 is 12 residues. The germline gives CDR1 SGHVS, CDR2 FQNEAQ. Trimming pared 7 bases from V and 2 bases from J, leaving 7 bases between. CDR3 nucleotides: TGTGCCAGCACGGGGGACACAGATACGCAGTATTTT. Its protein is CASTGDTDTQYF.

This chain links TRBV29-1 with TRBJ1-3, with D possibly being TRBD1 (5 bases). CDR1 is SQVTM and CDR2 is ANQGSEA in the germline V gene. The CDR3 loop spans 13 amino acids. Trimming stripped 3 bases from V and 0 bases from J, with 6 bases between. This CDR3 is CSVDRDSGNTIYF. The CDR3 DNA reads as TGCAGCGTTGACAGGGACTCTGGAAACACCATATATTTT.

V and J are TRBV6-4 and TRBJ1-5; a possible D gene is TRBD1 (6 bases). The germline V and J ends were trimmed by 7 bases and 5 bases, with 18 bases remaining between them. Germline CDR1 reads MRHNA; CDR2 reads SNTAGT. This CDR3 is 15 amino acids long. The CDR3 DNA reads TGTGCCAGCACCCCCCCAGGGGAGTACGATCAGCCCCAGCATTTT. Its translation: CASTPPGEYDQPQHF.

The CDR3 DNA reads as TGTGCCAGCAGTTACGTCGGGACTAGCGGGGGCTACGAGCAGTACTTC. This codes for CASSYVGTSGGYEQYF. This chain uses TRBV6-5 with TRBJ2-7; 14 bases agree with TRBD2. From germline, CDR1 is MNHEY and CDR2 SVGAGI. The CDR3 runs to 16 residues. V lost 2 bases and J lost 3; bases outside the gene matches: 3.

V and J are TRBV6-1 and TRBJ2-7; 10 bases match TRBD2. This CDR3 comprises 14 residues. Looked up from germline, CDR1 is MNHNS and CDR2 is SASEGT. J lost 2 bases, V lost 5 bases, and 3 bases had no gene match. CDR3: CASSRSGRAYEQYF. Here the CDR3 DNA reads TGTGCCAGCAGTCGAAGCGGGAGGGCCTACGAGCAGTACTTC.

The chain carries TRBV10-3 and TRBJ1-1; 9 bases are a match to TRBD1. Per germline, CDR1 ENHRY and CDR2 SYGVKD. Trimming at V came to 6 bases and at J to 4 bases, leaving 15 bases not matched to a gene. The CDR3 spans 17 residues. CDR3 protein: CAIREPGQGVRITEAFF. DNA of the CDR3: TGTGCCATCAGGGAACCGGGACAGGGAGTTCGTATCACTGAAGCTTTCTTT.

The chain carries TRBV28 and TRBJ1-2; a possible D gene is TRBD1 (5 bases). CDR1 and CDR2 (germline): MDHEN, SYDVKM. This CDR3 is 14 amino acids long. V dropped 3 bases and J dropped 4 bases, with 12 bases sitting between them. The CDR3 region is CASSFHRRLYGYTF. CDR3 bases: TGTGCCAGCAGTTTCCACAGGCGACTCTATGGCTACACCTTC.

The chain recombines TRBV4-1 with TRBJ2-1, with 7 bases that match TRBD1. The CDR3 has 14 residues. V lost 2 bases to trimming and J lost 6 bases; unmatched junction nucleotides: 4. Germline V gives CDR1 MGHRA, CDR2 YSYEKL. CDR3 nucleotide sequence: TGCGCCAGCAGCCAACCAAGGACAGGCAATGAGCAGTTCTTC. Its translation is CASSQPRTGNEQFF.

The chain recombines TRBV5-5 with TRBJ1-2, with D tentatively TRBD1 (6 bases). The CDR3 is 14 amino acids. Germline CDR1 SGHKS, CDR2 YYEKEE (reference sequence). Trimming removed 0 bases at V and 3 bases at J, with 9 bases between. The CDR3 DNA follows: TGTGCCAGCAGCTTGGTACAGGGTGACTATGGCTACACCTTC. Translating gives CASSLVQGDYGYTF.

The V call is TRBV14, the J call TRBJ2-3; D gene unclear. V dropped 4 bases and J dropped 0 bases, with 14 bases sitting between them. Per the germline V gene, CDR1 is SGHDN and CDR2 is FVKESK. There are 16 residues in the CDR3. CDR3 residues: CASSPNLLTSTDTQYF. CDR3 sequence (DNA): TGTGCCAGCAGCCCCAACCTCTTGACTAGCACAGATACGCAGTATTTT.

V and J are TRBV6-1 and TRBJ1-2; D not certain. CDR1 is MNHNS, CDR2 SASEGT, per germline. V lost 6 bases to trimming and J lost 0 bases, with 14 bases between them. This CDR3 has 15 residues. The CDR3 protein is CASRPQSLANYGYTF. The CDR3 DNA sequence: TGTGCCAGCAGACCACAGAGTCTCGCTAACTATGGCTACACCTTC.

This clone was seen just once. DNA for the CDR3: TGTGCCAGCAGTGACGTATGGACAGGGGTAAACATTCAGTACTTC. The encoded protein is CASSDVWTGVNIQYF. J is TRBJ2-4 and V is TRBV2; 9 bases are shared with TRBD1. V dropped 3 bases and J dropped 6; count of bases not matched to a gene: 6. Germline lookup yields CDR1 SNHLY and CDR2 FYNNEI. The CDR3 spans 15 residues.

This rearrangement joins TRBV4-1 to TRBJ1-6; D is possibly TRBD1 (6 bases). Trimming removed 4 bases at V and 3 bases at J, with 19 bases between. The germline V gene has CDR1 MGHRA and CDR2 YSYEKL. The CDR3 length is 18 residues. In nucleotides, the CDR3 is TGCGCCAGCAGCCCCATGTCGTGGGACACGTACTATAATTCACCCCTCCACTTT. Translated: CASSPMSWDTYYNSPLHF.

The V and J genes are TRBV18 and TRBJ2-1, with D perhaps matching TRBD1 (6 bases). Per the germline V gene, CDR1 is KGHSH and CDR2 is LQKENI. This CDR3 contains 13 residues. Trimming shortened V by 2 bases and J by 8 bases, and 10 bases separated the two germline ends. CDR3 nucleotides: TGTGCCAGCTCACCATCCCCAGGGGATGAGCAGTTCTTC. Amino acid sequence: CASSPSPGDEQFF.

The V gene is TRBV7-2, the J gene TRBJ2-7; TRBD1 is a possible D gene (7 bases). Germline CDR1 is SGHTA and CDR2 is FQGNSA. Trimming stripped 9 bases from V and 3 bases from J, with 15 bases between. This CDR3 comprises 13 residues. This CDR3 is CASSRQGGYEQYF. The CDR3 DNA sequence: TGTGCCAGTTCTCGACAGGGAGGCTACGAGCAGTACTTC.

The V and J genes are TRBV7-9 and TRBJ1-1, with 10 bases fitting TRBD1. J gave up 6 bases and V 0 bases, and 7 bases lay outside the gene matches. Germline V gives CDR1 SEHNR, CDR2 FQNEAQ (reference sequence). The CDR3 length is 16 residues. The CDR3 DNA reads TGTGCCAGCAGCTTAGCGAAGGGACAGGGGACGGCTGAAGCTTTCTTT. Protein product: CASSLAKGQGTAEAFF.